This TCR beta chain came from a study of shared clonotypes between healthy human individuals. Per the study methods: Junction-only sequences without quality scores were provided by ImmunoSEQ, so filtering was different. Assay: immunoSEQ multiplex PCR; the TCRdb copy retains only in-frame clones and omits some. The V and J calls and the clone size are those of that table, but D and trimming were determined from the DNA. The sample carries around 430,000 clones, roughly 80% recorded once. Healthy HIV-negative adults with no recent acute infections or vaccinations were recruited as donors. Samples left unsorted employed roughly 90 million PBMCs for genomic DNA. As concerns this clone: Its antigen is still unknown.

Study-level results: The expectation was that sequencing depth would affect clonotype sharing among donors.

The ends lost 1 base at V and 4 bases at J; junction bases unmatched: 6. CDR1 and CDR2 from the germline V gene are SEHNR and FQNEAQ (reference sequence). The CDR3 runs 15 residues. The sequenced material came from PBMCs. The TCR originated in a woman aged 40 to 49 in good health. Some clones in this sample may be carry-over from other donors' samples. This rearrangement joins TRBV7-9 to TRBJ1-1; 7 bases align to TRBD1. DNA of the CDR3: TGTGCCAGCAGCTTAGGACAGGGACTTGCCACTGAAGCTTTCTTT. Protein: CASSLGQGLATEAFF.